A single sample gave rise to the 30 T cell receptor beta chains below, sequenced in a study of T cell responses to AZD1222 COVID-19 vaccine. Profiling relied on immunoSEQ multiplex PCR, and the TCRdb table lists in-frame clones only, not all of them. The table has 120,000 to 150,000 clones, around 93% seen once. Sequences were derived from peripheral blood, sampled on day 0 of AZD1222 vaccination. The source is an adult in good health.

The chain recombines TRBV6-5 with TRBJ2-3; D is unresolved. With 0 bases removed from V and 7 bases from J, the gap between germline ends came to 14 bases. CDR1 MNHEY and CDR2 SVGAGI come from the germline V gene. This CDR3 has 15 amino acids. CDR3 residues: CASSYSKGGANTQYF. The CDR3 region has the DNA TGTGCCAGCAGTTACTCGAAAGGCGGAGCGAATACGCAGTATTTT.

V gene TRBV3-1 (or the pseudogene TRBV3-2) combines with J gene TRBJ1-1; D not resolved. The germline V gene has CDR1 LGHDT and CDR2 YNNKEL (reference sequence). The CDR3 is made up of 14 amino acids. Trimming pared 5 bases from V and 6 bases from J, leaving 16 bases between. CDR3 DNA: TGTGCCAGCAGCGATCGAAAAAAAGGGTCTGAAGCTTTCTTT. It is translated as CASSDRKKGSEAFF.

This chain joins TRBV9 and TRBJ1-2, with 8 bases matching TRBD1. The V segment lost 1 base and the J segment 8 bases; nucleotides outside the gene matches: 10. CDR1 and CDR2 (germline): SGDLS, YYNGEE. The CDR3 has 15 amino acids. The CDR3, as DNA: TGTGCCAGCAGCGTAAGAAGGACAGGGCAGGGCGGCTACACCTTC. This sequence encodes CASSVRRTGQGGYTF. Together with reference TRBV9 and TRBJ1-2, the CDR3 gives the full variable domain: DSGVTQTPKHLITATGQRVTLRCSPRSGDLSVYWYQQSLDQGLQFLIQYYNGEERAKGNILERFSAQQFPDLHSELNLSSLELGDSALYFCASSVRRTGQGGYTFGSGTRLTVV.

For the CDR3, the DNA is TGTGCCAGCAGTTCCAGATTGGGCGGAAACACCATATATTTT. Protein sequence: CASSSRLGGNTIYF. V gene TRBV6-5 combines with J gene TRBJ1-3; D gene unclear. The CDR3 loop spans 14 amino acids. Germline loops: CDR1 MNHEY, CDR2 SVGAGI. The V end was cut by 4 bases, the J end by 4 bases, with 11 bases between.

The V gene is TRBV5-1, the J gene TRBJ2-2; the match to TRBD2 covers 12 bases. Trimming cost V 4 bases and J 2 bases; bases outside gene matches: 3. Germline V gives CDR1 SGHRS, CDR2 YFSETQ. The CDR3 totals 16 residues. The CDR3 nucleotides are TGCGCCAGCAGCAGACTAGCGGGAGTTAACACCGGGGAGCTGTTTTTT. Translating gives CASSRLAGVNTGELFF.

This CDR3 reads CASSPGTVNGSPLHF. CDR3 DNA: TGCGCCAGCAGCCCGGGGACAGTTAACGGTTCACCCCTCCACTTT. This chain uses TRBV5-1 with TRBJ1-6; 7 bases are a match to TRBD1. V was clipped by 4 bases and J by 9 bases; unmatched bases: 10. This CDR3 has 15 residues. Germline CDR1 reads SGHRS; CDR2 reads YFSETQ.

The CDR3 spells CATQASGAYNEQFF. The CDR3 DNA reads TGTGCCACCCAAGCCAGCGGAGCCTACAATGAGCAGTTCTTC. V usage is TRBV2 and J usage is TRBJ2-1; D might be TRBD2 (5 bases). The CDR3 length is 14 residues. V was shortened by 10 bases and J by 2 bases, with 15 bases between the two germline ends. CDR1 is SNHLY and CDR2 is FYNNEI in the germline V gene.

Worth noting for this clone: In the same sample, other DNA sequences code for this CDR3. The chain combines TRBV29-1 with TRBJ2-1; 9 nucleotides agree with TRBD2. Germline CDR1 SQVTM, CDR2 ANQGSEA. V lost 5 bases and J lost 4; bases outside the gene matches: 12. CDR3 length: 16 residues. This CDR3 is CSVRGGGAPRYNEQFF. CDR3 sequence (DNA): TGCAGCGTTCGGGGCGGGGGGGCCCCCAGGTACAATGAGCAGTTCTTC.

This rearrangement joins TRBV19 to TRBJ1-1; 7 bases agree with TRBD1. This CDR3 region has 14 residues. CDR1 is LNHDA and CDR2 is SQIVND in the germline V gene (reference sequence). With V trimmed by 3 bases and J by 1 base, 2 bases remained unmatched. CDR3 DNA: TGTGCCAGTAGTATGGGACAGTCGAACACTGAAGCTTTCTTT. This codes for CASSMGQSNTEAFF.

The CDR3 coding sequence is TGTGCCAGCAGCTTGGCCCCAGGACCGATGAACACTGAAGCTTTCTTT. Amino acids: CASSLAPGPMNTEAFF. The chain carries TRBV5-4 and TRBJ1-1; D is unclear. The CDR3 runs 16 residues. Trimming removed 0 bases at V and 0 bases at J, with 12 bases between. The germline V gene has CDR1 SGHNT and CDR2 YYREEE (reference sequence).

The chain combines TRBV10-3 with TRBJ1-6; possibly TRBD1 for D (6 bases). Trimming removed 6 bases from V and 5 bases from J, with 11 bases in between. CDR3 length equals 14 residues. Germline lookup yields CDR1 ENHRY and CDR2 SYGVKD. CDR3 nucleotide sequence: TGTGCCATCAGCCAAGGGGGGGATAATTCACCCCTCCACTTT. It encodes CAISQGGDNSPLHF.

The V gene is TRBV27, the J gene TRBJ1-6; D is unresolved. Deletions cut 2 bases from V and 7 bases from J, with 6 bases between. Germline CDR1 reads MNHEY; CDR2 reads SMNVEV (reference sequence). The CDR3 loop spans 13 amino acids. For the CDR3, the DNA is TGTGCCAGCAGTTTACAGCCCAATTCACCCCTCCACTTT. This encodes CASSLQPNSPLHF.

J is TRBJ2-3 and V is TRBV7-3, with 9 bases identical to TRBD1. Per the germline V gene, CDR1 is SGHTA and CDR2 is FQGTGA. The J segment lost 0 bases and the V segment lost 2 bases, leaving 0 bases of the junction unmatched. This CDR3 has 15 amino acids. The CDR3 spells CASSLGQGSTDTQYF. For the CDR3, the DNA is TGTGCCAGCAGCTTAGGACAGGGGAGCACAGATACGCAGTATTTT.

The V call is TRBV5-1, the J call TRBJ1-5; no definite D call. V lost 0 bases and J 5 bases, leaving 9 bases between the germline ends. Looked up from germline, CDR1 is SGHRS and CDR2 is YFSETQ. This CDR3 spans 14 amino acids. Here the CDR3 reads CASSLGPRDQPQHF. The CDR3 bases are TGCGCCAGCAGCTTGGGTCCCCGTGATCAGCCCCAGCATTTT.

The rearrangement joins TRBV10-3 to TRBJ1-1; 10 bases map to TRBD1. Trimming cost V 6 bases and J 3 bases; bases outside gene matches: 10. This CDR3 spans 16 amino acids. CDR1 is ENHRY, CDR2 SYGVKD, per germline. The CDR3 is CAIRPGTGEGDTEAFF. Here the CDR3 DNA reads TGTGCCATCAGGCCCGGGACAGGGGAGGGAGACACTGAAGCTTTCTTT.

The chain links TRBV12-3 or TRBV12-4 to TRBJ2-7, with D unclear. This CDR3 is 12 amino acids long. V was pared by 5 bases and J by 0 bases, with 5 bases between. The CDR3 protein is CASSLVSYEQYF. The CDR3 DNA reads as TGTGCCAGCAGTCTGGTCTCCTACGAGCAGTACTTC.

The V and J genes are TRBV20-1 and TRBJ1-1; D is unclear. The CDR3 is 14 amino acids. Germline-derived CDR1 and CDR2 are DFQATT and SNEGSKA (reference sequence). V gave up 3 bases and J gave up 7 bases, with 18 bases separating them. The CDR3 loop reads CSASGPKEGGEAFF. CDR3 bases: TGCAGTGCTAGTGGGCCCAAGGAGGGAGGTGAAGCTTTCTTT.

The gene calls are TRBV19 and TRBJ2-2, with 8 bases that match TRBD1. This CDR3 has 16 residues. Trimming cost V 6 bases and J 4 bases; bases outside gene matches: 10. The germline CDR1 and CDR2 sequences are LNHDA and SQIVND (reference sequence). The CDR3 spells CASREQGVLRTGELFF. In DNA form, the CDR3 reads TGTGCCAGTAGAGAACAGGGGGTACTCCGCACCGGGGAGCTGTTTTTT.

V usage is TRBV25-1 and J usage is TRBJ1-1, with TRBD1 matching 8 bases. Germline CDR1 reads MGHDK; CDR2 reads SYGVNS. Unmatched junction bases numbered 12, after V lost 8 bases and J lost 1 base. The CDR3 runs 16 residues. CDR3 amino acids: CASGTGLGHGNTEAFF. The CDR3 DNA is TGTGCCAGCGGGACAGGCTTGGGCCATGGGAACACTGAAGCTTTCTTT.

The chain employs TRBV2 and TRBJ1-2, with 9 bases aligning to TRBD1. This CDR3 is built from 13 residues. Looked up from germline, CDR1 is SNHLY and CDR2 is FYNNEI. J lost 1 base, V lost 6 bases, and 0 bases had no gene match. The CDR3 protein is CASRGQGNYGYTF. CDR3 sequence (DNA): TGTGCCAGCAGGGGACAGGGTAACTATGGCTACACCTTC.

The chain has TRBV5-1 and TRBJ1-4; D is unresolved. The germline V and J ends were trimmed by 4 bases and 4 bases, with 14 bases remaining between them. The CDR3 sequence is 15 residues long. Germline loops: CDR1 SGHRS, CDR2 YFSETQ. The CDR3 protein is CASSATRLGNEKLFF. The CDR3 DNA sequence: TGCGCCAGCAGCGCCACTCGGTTAGGTAATGAAAAACTGTTTTTT.

V gene TRBV18 combines with J gene TRBJ2-5, with D uncertain. The V end was cut by 0 bases, the J end by 0 bases, with 20 bases between. This CDR3 is 19 amino acids long. Germline V gene data show CDR1 as KGHSH and CDR2 as LQKENI. CDR3 DNA: TGTGCCAGCTCACCACCGGAATCCCGGCCAGGCTTTAACCAAGAGACCCAGTACTTC. The encoded protein is CASSPPESRPGFNQETQYF.

This chain uses TRBV7-9 with TRBJ1-1; D possibly corresponds to TRBD1 (5 bases). Germline CDR1 SEHNR, CDR2 FQNEAQ (reference sequence). V gave up 6 bases and J gave up 0 bases, with 8 bases separating them. The CDR3 covers 13 residues. The CDR3 DNA follows: TGTGCCAGCAGAGGAGGGGTGAACACTGAAGCTTTCTTT. Its translation is CASRGGVNTEAFF. The full variable domain, its missing parts supplied by reference TRBV7-9 and TRBJ1-1, is DTGVSQNPRHKITKRGQNVTFRCDPISEHNRLYWYRQTLGQGPEFLTYFQNEAQLEKSRLLSDRFSAERPKGSFSTLEIQRTEQGDSAMYLCASRGGVNTEAFFGQGTRLTVV.

V usage is TRBV5-1 and J usage is TRBJ1-1; D uncertain. This CDR3 region has 14 residues. From germline, CDR1 is SGHRS and CDR2 YFSETQ. V lost 4 bases, J lost 1 base, and 11 bases lay in between. The CDR3 sequence is CASSLRLENTEAFF. The CDR3 region has the DNA TGCGCCAGCAGCCTAAGACTGGAGAACACTGAAGCTTTCTTT. The variable domain in full, completed from reference TRBV5-1 and TRBJ1-1, reads KAGVTQTPRYLIKTRGQQVTLSCSPISGHRSVSWYQQTPGQGLQFLFEYFSETQRNKGNFPGRFSGRQFSNSRSEMNVSTLELGDSALYLCASSLRLENTEAFFGQGTRLTVV.

The chain is built from TRBV9 and TRBJ1-2; tentatively, D is TRBD1 (5 bases). This CDR3 has 14 residues. Trimming cost V 4 bases and J 8 bases, with 18 bases left between them. CDR1 is SGDLS, CDR2 YYNGEE, per germline. CDR3 coding DNA: TGTGCCAGCAGCCACTACCGGGGCCGGGGGGGCTACACCTTC. It translates to CASSHYRGRGGYTF.

This clone was seen only once. The chain joins TRBV7-2 to TRBJ1-1; weak D call: TRBD1 (6 bases). Germline CDR1 and CDR2: SGHTA and FQGNSA. This CDR3 is 16 amino acids long. The germline V and J ends were trimmed by 4 bases and 5 bases, with 20 bases remaining between them. CDR3 sequence (DNA): TGTGCCAGCAGCTCCCAGGTGGGGGGGCCGAAGACTGAAGCTTTCTTT. Translating gives CASSSQVGGPKTEAFF.

J is TRBJ2-7 and V is TRBV2, with a tentative D call TRBD2 (5 bases). The CDR3 consists of 14 residues. Germline loops: CDR1 SNHLY, CDR2 FYNNEI. V was clipped by 1 base and J by 6 bases, with 13 bases between them. CDR3: CASSEGTSFREQYF. Written as DNA, the CDR3 is TGTGCCAGCAGTGAAGGAACTAGTTTCCGCGAGCAGTACTTC.

The V and J genes are TRBV4-2 and TRBJ2-1; D is undetermined. V was trimmed by 4 bases and J by 13 bases, leaving 11 bases between them. The germline V gene has CDR1 LGHNA and CDR2 YNFKEQ. CDR3 length equals 11 residues. CDR3 residues: CASSRTKVQFF. CDR3 in DNA: TGTGCCAGCAGCCGCACAAAGGTCCAGTTCTTC.

This chain connects TRBV13 to TRBJ1-6; D is unresolved. The CDR3 extends over 16 amino acids. Germline V gene lookup returns CDR1 PRHDT and CDR2 FYEKMQ (reference sequence). V lost 0 bases and J lost 7, with 13 bases in between. CDR3 bases: TGTGCCAGCAGCTTAGGCGGAGGGAGAAGGAATTCACCCCTCCACTTT. This gives the protein CASSLGGGRRNSPLHF. Together with reference TRBV13 and TRBJ1-6, the CDR3 gives the full variable domain: AAGVIQSPRHLIKEKRETATLKCYPIPRHDTVYWYQQGPGQDPQFLISFYEKMQSDKGSIPDRFSAQQFSDYHSELNMSSLELGDSALYFCASSLGGGRRNSPLHFGNGTRLTVT.

The rearrangement joins TRBV19 to TRBJ1-2; D might be TRBD1 (5 bases). From germline, CDR1 is LNHDA and CDR2 SQIVND (reference sequence). V was pared by 9 bases and J by 5 bases, with 22 bases between. CDR3 length: 15 amino acids. CDR3 amino acids: CASEATPGRRYGYTF. In DNA, the CDR3 is TGTGCCAGCGAAGCAACTCCGGGACGGAGATATGGCTACACCTTC.